The T cell receptor (beta chain) described here comes from a study of human T cells and chemical hapten exposure. From the RACE reads, TCRdb called clonotypes with MiXCR, one entry per CDR3 protein. Of more than 75,000 distinct CDR3 sequences listed, 10% are singletons. In this sample, this clonotype turned up many times. The time point: patch test 2, 6 weeks after DPC sensitization. Indicated treatment: therapeutic diphenylcyclopropenone sensitization with weekly scalp DPC. This clonotype was sampled from a woman in her 30s with alopecia areata. Some clones in this sample may be carry-over from other donors' samples. This sample comprised whole blood, obtained in connection with sensitization to the hapten diphenylcyclopropenone (DPC).

The CDR3 protein is CASRPRGTSYNQPQHF. The CDR3 region has the DNA TGTGCCAGCCGACCGCGGGGGACAAGCTACAATCAGCCCCAGCATTTT. The chain joins TRBV27 to TRBJ1-5; D is perhaps TRBD1 (6 bases). The CDR3 is 16 residues long. Germline values: CDR1 MNHEY, CDR2 SMNVEV (reference sequence). V lost 8 bases and J 3 bases, leaving 20 bases between the germline ends.